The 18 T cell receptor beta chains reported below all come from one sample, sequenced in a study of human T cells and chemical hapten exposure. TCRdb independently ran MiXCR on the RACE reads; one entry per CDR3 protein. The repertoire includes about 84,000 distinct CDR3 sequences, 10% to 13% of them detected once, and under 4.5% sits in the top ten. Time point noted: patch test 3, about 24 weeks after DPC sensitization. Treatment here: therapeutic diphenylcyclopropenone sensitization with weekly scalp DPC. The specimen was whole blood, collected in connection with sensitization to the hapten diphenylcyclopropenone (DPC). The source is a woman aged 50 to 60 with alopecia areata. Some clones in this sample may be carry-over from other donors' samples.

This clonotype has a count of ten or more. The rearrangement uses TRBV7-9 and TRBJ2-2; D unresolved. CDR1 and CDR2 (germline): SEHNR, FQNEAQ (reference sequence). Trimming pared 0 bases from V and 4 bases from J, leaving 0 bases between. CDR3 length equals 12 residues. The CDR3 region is CASSLATGELFF. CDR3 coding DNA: TGTGCCAGCAGCTTAGCCACCGGGGAGCTGTTTTTT.

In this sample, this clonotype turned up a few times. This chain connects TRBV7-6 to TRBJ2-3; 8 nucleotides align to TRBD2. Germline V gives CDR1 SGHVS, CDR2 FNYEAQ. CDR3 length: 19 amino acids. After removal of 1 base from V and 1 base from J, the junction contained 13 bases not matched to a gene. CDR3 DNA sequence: TGTGCCAGCAGCTTAGGGCTAGCGGGTGCCAGTATCGGCACAGATACGCAGTATTTT. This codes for CASSLGLAGASIGTDTQYF.

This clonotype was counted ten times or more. DNA of the CDR3: TGCGCCAGCAGCCATCGGACTAGCGGGAGGAATTACGAGCAGTACTTC. As protein: CASSHRTSGRNYEQYF. V and J are TRBV5-1 and TRBJ2-7; 14 bases are a match to TRBD2. CDR3 length equals 16 residues. V lost 4 bases to trimming and J lost 4 bases; unmatched junction nucleotides: 7. Germline CDR1 and CDR2: SGHRS and YFSETQ.

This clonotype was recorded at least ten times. CDR3 DNA sequence: TGCAGCGCTCGACAGGGGGCGAACAATGAGCAGTTCTTC. It codes for CSARQGANNEQFF. This sequence joins TRBV29-1 and TRBJ2-1; the match to TRBD1 covers 10 bases. CDR3 length equals 13 residues. J lost 5 bases, V lost 7 bases, and 5 bases had no gene match. Germline values: CDR1 SQVTM, CDR2 ANQGSEA.

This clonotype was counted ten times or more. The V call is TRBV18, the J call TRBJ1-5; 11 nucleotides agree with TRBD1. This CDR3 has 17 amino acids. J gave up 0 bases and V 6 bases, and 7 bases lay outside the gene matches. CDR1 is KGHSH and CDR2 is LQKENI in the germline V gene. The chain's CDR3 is CASSLGQGGYSNQPQHF. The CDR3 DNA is TGTGCCAGCTCTTTGGGACAGGGGGGATATAGCAATCAGCCCCAGCATTTT.

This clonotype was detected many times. The CDR3 is CASSQGDMGFVREQYF. In nucleotides, the CDR3 is TGCGCCAGCAGCCAAGGCGATATGGGGTTCGTGAGGGAGCAGTACTTC. This chain links TRBV4-1 with TRBJ2-7; D is uncertain. Looked up from germline, CDR1 is MGHRA and CDR2 is YSYEKL. This CDR3 region has 16 residues. V dropped 1 base and J dropped 7 bases, with 20 bases sitting between them.

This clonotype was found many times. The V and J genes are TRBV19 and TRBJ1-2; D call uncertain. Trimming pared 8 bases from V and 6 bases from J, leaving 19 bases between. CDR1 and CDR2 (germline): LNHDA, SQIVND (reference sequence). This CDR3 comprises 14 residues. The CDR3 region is CASFPDGEAHGYTF. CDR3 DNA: TGTGCCAGTTTCCCGGACGGAGAGGCCCATGGCTACACCTTC.

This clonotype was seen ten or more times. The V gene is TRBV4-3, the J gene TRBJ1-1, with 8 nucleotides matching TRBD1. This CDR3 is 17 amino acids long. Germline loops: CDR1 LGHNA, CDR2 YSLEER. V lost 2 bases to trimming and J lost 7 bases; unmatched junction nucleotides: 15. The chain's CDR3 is CASSQFSFGTGKLEAFF. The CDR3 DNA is TGCGCCAGCAGCCAATTTAGCTTCGGGACAGGAAAACTTGAAGCTTTCTTT.

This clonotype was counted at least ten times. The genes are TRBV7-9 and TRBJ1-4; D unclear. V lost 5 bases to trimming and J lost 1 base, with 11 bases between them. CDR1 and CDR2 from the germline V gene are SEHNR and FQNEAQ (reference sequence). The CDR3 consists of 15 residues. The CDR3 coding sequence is TGTGCCAGCAGCCAAACCCGAGGAACTAATGAAAAACTGTTTTTT. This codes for CASSQTRGTNEKLFF.

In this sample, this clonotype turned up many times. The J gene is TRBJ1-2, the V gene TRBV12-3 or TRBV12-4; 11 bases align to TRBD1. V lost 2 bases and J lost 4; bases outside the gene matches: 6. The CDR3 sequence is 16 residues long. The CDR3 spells CASSLRGTGGSYGYTF. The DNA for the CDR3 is TGTGCCAGCAGTTTAAGAGGGACAGGGGGATCCTATGGCTACACCTTC.

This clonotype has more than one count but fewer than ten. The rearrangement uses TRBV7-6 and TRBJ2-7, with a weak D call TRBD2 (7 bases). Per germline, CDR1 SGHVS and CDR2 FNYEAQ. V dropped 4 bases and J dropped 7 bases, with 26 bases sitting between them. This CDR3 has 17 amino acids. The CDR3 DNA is TGTGCCAGCAGCTCCTTAGGGGGGGGCGAGGGCTCGAGGGAGCAGTACTTC. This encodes CASSSLGGGEGSREQYF.

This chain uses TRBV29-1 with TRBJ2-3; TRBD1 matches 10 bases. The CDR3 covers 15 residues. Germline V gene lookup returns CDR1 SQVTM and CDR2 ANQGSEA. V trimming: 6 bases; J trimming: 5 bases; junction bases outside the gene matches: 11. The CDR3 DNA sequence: TGCAGCGTGGCTGCTGGGACAGGGGTCCTAGATACGCAGTATTTT. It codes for CSVAAGTGVLDTQYF.

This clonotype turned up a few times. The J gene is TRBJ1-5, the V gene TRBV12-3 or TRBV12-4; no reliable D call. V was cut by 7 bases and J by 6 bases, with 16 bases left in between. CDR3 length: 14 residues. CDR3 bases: TGTGCCAGCACCCTAGGTGGGGTCGGTCAGCCCCAGCATTTT. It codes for CASTLGGVGQPQHF.

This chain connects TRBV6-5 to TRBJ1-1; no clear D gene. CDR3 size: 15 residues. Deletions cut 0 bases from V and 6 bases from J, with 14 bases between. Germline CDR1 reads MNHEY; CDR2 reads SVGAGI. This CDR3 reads CASSYSGSSIAEAFF. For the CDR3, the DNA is TGTGCCAGCAGTTACTCGGGGAGTTCTATCGCTGAAGCTTTCTTT.

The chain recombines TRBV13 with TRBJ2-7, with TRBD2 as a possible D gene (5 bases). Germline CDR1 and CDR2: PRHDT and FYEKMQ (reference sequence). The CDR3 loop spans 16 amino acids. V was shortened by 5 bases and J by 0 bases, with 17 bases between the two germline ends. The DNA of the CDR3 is TGTGCCAGCAGCCAGACCAGCGGACCCCGCTCCTACGAGCAGTACTTC. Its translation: CASSQTSGPRSYEQYF. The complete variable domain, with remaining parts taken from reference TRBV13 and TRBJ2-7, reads AAGVIQSPRHLIKEKRETATLKCYPIPRHDTVYWYQQGPGQDPQFLISFYEKMQSDKGSIPDRFSAQQFSDYHSELNMSSLELGDSALYFCASSQTSGPRSYEQYFGPGTRLTVT.

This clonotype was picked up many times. The DNA of the CDR3 is TGCAGCGTTGAATTCGCCGGGGAGCTGTTTTTT. Encoded protein: CSVEFAGELFF. This sequence joins TRBV29-1 and TRBJ2-2; D not certain. The CDR3 is 11 amino acids. The germline V gene has CDR1 SQVTM and CDR2 ANQGSEA. Trimming removed 2 bases from V and 6 bases from J, with 4 bases in between.

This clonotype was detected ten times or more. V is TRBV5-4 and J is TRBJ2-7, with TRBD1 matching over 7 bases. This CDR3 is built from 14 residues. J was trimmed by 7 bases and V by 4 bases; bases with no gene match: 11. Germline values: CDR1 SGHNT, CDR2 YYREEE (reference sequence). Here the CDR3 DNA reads TGTGCCAGCAGCCTGACAGGGTCTATCCGAGAGCAGTACTTC. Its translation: CASSLTGSIREQYF.

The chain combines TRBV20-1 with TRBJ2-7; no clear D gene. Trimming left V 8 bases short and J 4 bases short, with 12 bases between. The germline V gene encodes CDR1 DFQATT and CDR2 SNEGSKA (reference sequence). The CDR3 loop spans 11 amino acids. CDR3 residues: CSTTDLYEQYF. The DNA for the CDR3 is TGCAGTACAACGGACCTATACGAGCAGTACTTC.